One and the same sample provided the 27 T cell receptor beta chains below, sequenced in a study of shared clonotypes between healthy human individuals. TCRdb's copy holds only in-frame clones and misses some; the assay was immunoSEQ multiplex PCR. The sample yields 2.3 million or so clones, 85% to 95% seen once. Sequencing used naive CD4+ T cells from PBMCs. Subset here: CD45RA+ positively selected. The receptors originated from a man aged 18 to 35 in good health. Some clones in this sample may be carry-over from other donors' samples.

V is TRBV2 and J is TRBJ1-5; D may be TRBD1 (6 bases). The germline V and J ends were trimmed by 9 bases and 7 bases, with 22 bases remaining between them. CDR3 size: 15 residues. The germline CDR1 and CDR2 sequences are SNHLY and FYNNEI. CDR3 DNA: TGTGCCAGTGCAATCGAAAGGGGGGGTGGACAGCCCCAGCATTTT. Its protein is CASAIERGGGQPQHF.

The chain is built from TRBV10-3 and TRBJ2-5; D gene uncertain. This CDR3 contains 15 residues. Trimming left V 3 bases short and J 1 base short, with 12 bases between. The germline V gene has CDR1 ENHRY and CDR2 SYGVKD. The CDR3, as DNA: TGTGCCATCAGTGATCGGGTTACGTCCCAAGAGACCCAGTACTTC. As protein: CAISDRVTSQETQYF.

The chain links TRBV7-3 to TRBJ1-1; 11 bases align to TRBD1. This CDR3 spans 16 amino acids. Germline V gene data show CDR1 as SGHTA and CDR2 as FQGTGA. With V trimmed by 5 bases and J by 3 bases, 8 bases remained unmatched. CDR3 bases: TGTGCCAGCAGCATATACAGGACAGGGGGCTACACTGAAGCTTTCTTT. Translated, it gives CASSIYRTGGYTEAFF.

The chain uses TRBV28 and TRBJ1-4; no reliable D call. CDR1 and CDR2 (germline): MDHEN, SYDVKM. The CDR3 is made up of 15 amino acids. V lost 3 bases to trimming and J lost 5 bases, with 13 bases between them. CDR3 sequence reads: CASSFRSGTNEKLFF. CDR3 coding DNA: TGTGCCAGCAGTTTTCGCTCCGGTACAAATGAAAAACTGTTTTTT.

The chain carries TRBV18 and TRBJ2-5; D gene ambiguous. The germline gives CDR1 KGHSH, CDR2 LQKENI. Trimming stripped 6 bases from V and 5 bases from J, with 10 bases between. The CDR3 covers 12 residues. CDR3 loop: CASSTQDETQYF. DNA of the CDR3: TGTGCCAGCTCCACGCAGGACGAGACCCAGTACTTC.

The rearrangement links TRBV7-9 to TRBJ2-5, with D perhaps TRBD1 (6 bases). The ends were cut back, 6 bases at V and 2 bases at J, with 16 bases in the middle. The CDR3 is made up of 15 amino acids. Looked up from germline, CDR1 is SEHNR and CDR2 is FQNEAQ (reference sequence). The CDR3 reads CASSAGQRVQETQYF. CDR3 coding DNA: TGTGCCAGCAGTGCCGGACAGCGCGTACAAGAGACCCAGTACTTC.

The chain uses TRBV19 and TRBJ1-4; tentative D call: TRBD1 (5 bases). The V end was cut by 7 bases, the J end by 5 bases, with 17 bases between. Germline values: CDR1 LNHDA, CDR2 SQIVND (reference sequence). CDR3 length: 15 amino acids. CDR3 loop: CASTPATANNEKLFF. The CDR3 nucleotides read TGTGCCAGTACCCCCGCGACAGCAAACAATGAAAAACTGTTTTTT.

This chain connects TRBV6-6 to TRBJ1-1; 11 nucleotides align to TRBD1. The CDR3 covers 15 residues. V trimming: 4 bases; J trimming: 5 bases; junction bases outside the gene matches: 6. Germline V lookup: CDR1 MNHNY, CDR2 SVGAGI (reference sequence). CDR3 bases: TGTGCCAGCAGTTTCATAGGGACAGGGGGAACTGAAGCTTTCTTT. Its translation: CASSFIGTGGTEAFF.

The chain employs TRBV10-3 and TRBJ1-1; D not resolved. Germline V CDR1 and CDR2: ENHRY, SYGVKD. The CDR3 has 13 residues. Trimming removed 6 bases at V and 6 bases at J, with 14 bases between. CDR3 residues: CAIRDSGYAEAFF. The DNA for the CDR3 is TGTGCCATCAGGGACTCAGGTTATGCTGAAGCTTTCTTT.

This chain joins TRBV30 and TRBJ2-3; D is ambiguous. This CDR3 contains 12 residues. Trimming cost V 4 bases and J 5 bases, with 10 bases left between them. The germline gives CDR1 GTSNPN, CDR2 SVGIG (reference sequence). The CDR3, as DNA: TGTGCCTGGACCCTGGGCGGAGATACGCAGTATTTT. It encodes CAWTLGGDTQYF.

The CDR3 coding sequence is TGTGCCACCAGCAGAGACCGTCTACTCTTCAATGAGCAGTTCTTC. This encodes CATSRDRLLFNEQFF. The chain links TRBV15 to TRBJ2-1; no definite D call. This CDR3 is built from 15 residues. Germline assignment: CDR1 LNHNV and CDR2 YYDKDF (reference sequence). V shed 0 bases and J shed 6 bases, with 12 bases lying between them.

This clone was picked up one time. The chain employs TRBV7-9 and TRBJ2-1; either TRBD1 or TRBD2 may supply D (6 bases each). V was clipped by 5 bases and J by 10 bases, with 27 bases between them. Germline values: CDR1 SEHNR, CDR2 FQNEAQ (reference sequence). The CDR3 covers 17 residues. CDR3 nucleotide sequence: TGTGCCAGCAGCCCTCTTAGCGGTAGCGGCCAAGACAGGGAGCAGTTCTTC. Residues: CASSPLSGSGQDREQFF.

This chain connects TRBV14 to TRBJ2-2, with D possibly being TRBD1 (5 bases). The V and J ends lost 1 base and 2 bases respectively, with 8 bases between them. The CDR3 sequence is 15 residues long. Looked up from germline, CDR1 is SGHDN and CDR2 is FVKESK. CDR3 amino acids: CASSQGQSNTGELFF. CDR3 sequence (DNA): TGTGCCAGCAGCCAAGGACAGAGCAACACCGGGGAGCTGTTTTTT.

This clone was seen just once. The sample contains more than one DNA sequence encoding this CDR3. The chain joins TRBV18 to TRBJ1-5; tentatively, D is TRBD1 (6 bases). This CDR3 is 14 amino acids long. In germline, CDR1 is KGHSH, CDR2 LQKENI. Trimming stripped 3 bases from V and 3 bases from J, with 9 bases between. The CDR3 sequence: CASSPGQYNQPQHF. As DNA, the CDR3 is TGTGCCAGCTCACCTGGACAGTACAATCAGCCCCAGCATTTT.

This clone was counted between two and nine times. The V and J genes are TRBV7-9 and TRBJ1-4, with 7 bases aligning to TRBD1. The germline gives CDR1 SEHNR, CDR2 FQNEAQ (reference sequence). This CDR3 has 12 amino acids. The CDR3: CGSGQGDEKLFF. In DNA form, the CDR3 reads TGTGGCTCTGGGCAGGGGGACGAAAAACTGTTTTTT.

This chain connects TRBV4-2 to TRBJ2-5; unclear D gene. The length of the CDR3 is 14 residues. Germline-derived CDR1 and CDR2 are LGHNA and YNFKEQ. Trimming removed 0 bases from V and 7 bases from J, with 12 bases in between. The chain's CDR3 is CASSQDRFGVTQYF. CDR3 nucleotide sequence: TGTGCCAGCAGCCAAGATAGATTTGGGGTGACCCAGTACTTC.

With regard to this clone: Other DNA sequences within the sample encode an identical CDR3. The chain links TRBV5-1 to TRBJ2-5; D uncertain. V lost 4 bases and J 2 bases, leaving 9 bases between the germline ends. Per the germline V gene, CDR1 is SGHRS and CDR2 is YFSETQ. This CDR3 is built from 13 residues. The CDR3 region is CASSPVRQETQYF. The CDR3 region has the DNA TGCGCCAGCAGCCCAGTGAGACAAGAGACCCAGTACTTC.

This clone was counted once. The V gene is TRBV30, the J gene TRBJ1-6, with 10 bases identical to TRBD1. The CDR3 covers 17 residues. V lost 4 bases and J lost 1; bases outside the gene matches: 7. From germline, CDR1 is GTSNPN and CDR2 SVGIG (reference sequence). The CDR3 DNA reads TGTGCCTGGACTTACCGGGACAGGGGATCCTATAATTCACCCCTCCACTTT. Residues: CAWTYRDRGSYNSPLHF.

The rearrangement uses TRBV11-3 and TRBJ2-3, with 13 positions matching TRBD2. V shed 5 bases, J shed 6 bases, and the junction held 8 bases outside the gene matches. The CDR3 sequence is 16 residues long. Germline CDR1 reads SGHNT; CDR2 reads YENEEA. DNA for the CDR3: TGTGCCAGCAGCCTAATTGGGACTAGCGGGATGGATACGCAGTATTTT. Encoded protein: CASSLIGTSGMDTQYF.

Note on this clone: Mismatch with germline at one junction end may stem from a read error. The rearrangement links TRBV11-2 to TRBJ1-2, with D perhaps TRBD1 (5 bases). There are 16 residues in the CDR3. Germline loops: CDR1 SGHAT, CDR2 FQNNGV. DNA of the CDR3: TGTGCCAGCACCTTAGTACCGTCAGGGATGTCGTTTGGCTACACCTTC. The encoded protein is CASTLVPSGMSFGYTF.

The chain couples TRBV5-8 to TRBJ1-5; D unresolved. The V and J ends lost 1 base and 1 base respectively, with 12 bases between them. This CDR3 has 16 residues. Germline V CDR1 and CDR2: SGHTS, YDEGEE. As DNA, the CDR3 is TGTGCCAGCAGCTTGTCCTGGGGTGTGAGCAATCAGCCCCAGCATTTT. This sequence encodes CASSLSWGVSNQPQHF.

V gene TRBV15 combines with J gene TRBJ2-5; TRBD1 agrees at 7 bases. CDR3 length equals 15 residues. Per germline, CDR1 LNHNV and CDR2 YYDKDF (reference sequence). V gave up 0 bases and J gave up 5 bases; unmatched junction bases: 6. The CDR3 nucleotides read TGTGCCACCAGCAGAGAGAGACAGGGATGGGAGACCCAGTACTTC. Translated: CATSRERQGWETQYF.

This chain links TRBV19 with TRBJ2-6; perhaps TRBD1 as D (5 bases). Germline CDR1 is LNHDA and CDR2 is SQIVND (reference sequence). The CDR3 sequence is 16 residues long. V lost 5 bases, J lost 2 bases, and 13 bases lay in between. The CDR3 spells CASSDQGRAGANVLTF. The CDR3 coding sequence is TGTGCCAGTAGTGACCAGGGTCGGGCTGGGGCCAACGTCCTGACTTTC.

The chain combines TRBV6-5 with TRBJ2-5, with D perhaps TRBD2 (6 bases). This CDR3 is built from 16 residues. Trimming shortened V by 0 bases and J by 5 bases, and 16 bases separated the two germline ends. CDR1 and CDR2 from the germline V gene are MNHEY and SVGAGI. The CDR3 loop is CASSYSPGGEPETQYF. CDR3 sequence (DNA): TGTGCCAGCAGTTACTCTCCAGGAGGGGAACCCGAGACCCAGTACTTC.

This chain connects TRBV6-5 to TRBJ2-7; D possibly corresponds to TRBD2 (6 bases). The ends were cut back, 5 bases at V and 6 bases at J, with 20 bases in the middle. CDR3 length: 15 residues. In germline, CDR1 is MNHEY, CDR2 SVGAGI. The CDR3 region is CASSTGTDLIREQYF. Written as DNA, the CDR3 is TGTGCCAGCAGTACCGGGACTGACCTCATCCGCGAGCAGTACTTC.

CDR3 protein: CASSADAYEQYF. CDR3 nucleotide sequence: TGTGCCAGCAGTGCCGACGCCTACGAGCAGTACTTC. The chain links TRBV6-6 to TRBJ2-7; no reliable D call. The CDR3 covers 12 residues. With 5 bases removed from V and 2 bases from J, the gap between germline ends came to 7 bases. Germline lookup yields CDR1 MNHNY and CDR2 SVGAGI (reference sequence).

With regard to this clone: Other DNA variants within this sample encode the same CDR3. The chain has TRBV6-1 and TRBJ2-5; the match to TRBD1 covers 7 bases. The CDR3 loop spans 14 amino acids. Trimming removed 1 base from V and 4 bases from J; junction bases left unmatched: 3. Per germline, CDR1 MNHNS and CDR2 SASEGT. The chain's CDR3 is CASSEGPGGETQYF. The CDR3 DNA follows: TGTGCCAGCAGTGAAGGGCCAGGGGGAGAGACCCAGTACTTC.